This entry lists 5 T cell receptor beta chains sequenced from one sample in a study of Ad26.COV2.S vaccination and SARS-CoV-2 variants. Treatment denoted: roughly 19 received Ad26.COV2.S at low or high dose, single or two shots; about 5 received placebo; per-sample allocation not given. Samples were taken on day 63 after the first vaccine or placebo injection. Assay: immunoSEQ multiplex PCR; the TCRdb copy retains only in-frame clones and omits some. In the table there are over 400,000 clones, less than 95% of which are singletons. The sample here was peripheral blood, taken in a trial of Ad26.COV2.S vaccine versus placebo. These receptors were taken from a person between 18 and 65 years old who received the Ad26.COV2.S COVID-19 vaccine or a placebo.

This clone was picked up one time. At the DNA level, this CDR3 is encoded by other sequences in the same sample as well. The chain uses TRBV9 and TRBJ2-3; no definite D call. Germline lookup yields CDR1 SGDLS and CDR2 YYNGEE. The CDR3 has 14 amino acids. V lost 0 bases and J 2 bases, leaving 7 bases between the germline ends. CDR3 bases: TGTGCCAGCAGCGTAGCCGGCTCCACAGATACGCAGTATTTT. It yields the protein CASSVAGSTDTQYF. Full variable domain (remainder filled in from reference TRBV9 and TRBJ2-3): DSGVTQTPKHLITATGQRVTLRCSPRSGDLSVYWYQQSLDQGLQFLIQYYNGEERAKGNILERFSAQQFPDLHSELNLSSLELGDSALYFCASSVAGSTDTQYFGPGTRLTVL.

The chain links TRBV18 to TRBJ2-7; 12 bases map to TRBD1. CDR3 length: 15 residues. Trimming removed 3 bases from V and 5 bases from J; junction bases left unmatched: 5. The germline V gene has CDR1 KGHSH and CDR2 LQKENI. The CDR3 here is CASSPGQGASDEQYF. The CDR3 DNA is TGTGCCAGCTCACCGGGACAGGGGGCGAGCGACGAGCAGTACTTC.

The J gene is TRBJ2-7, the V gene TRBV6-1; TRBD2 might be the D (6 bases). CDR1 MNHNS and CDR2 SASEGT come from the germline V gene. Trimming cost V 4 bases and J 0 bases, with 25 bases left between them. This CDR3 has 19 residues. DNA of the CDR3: TGTGCCAGCAGTGGGGGTAGCCCCGAGACTAGTCCTCTCTCCTACGAGCAGTACTTC. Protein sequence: CASSGGSPETSPLSYEQYF.

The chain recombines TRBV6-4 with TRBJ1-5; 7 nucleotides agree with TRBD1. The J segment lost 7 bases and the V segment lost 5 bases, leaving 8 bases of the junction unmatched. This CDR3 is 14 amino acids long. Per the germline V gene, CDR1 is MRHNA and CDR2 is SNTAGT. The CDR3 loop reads CASSLTGESQPQHF. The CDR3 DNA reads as TGTGCCAGCAGTCTAACAGGGGAGTCGCAGCCCCAGCATTTT.

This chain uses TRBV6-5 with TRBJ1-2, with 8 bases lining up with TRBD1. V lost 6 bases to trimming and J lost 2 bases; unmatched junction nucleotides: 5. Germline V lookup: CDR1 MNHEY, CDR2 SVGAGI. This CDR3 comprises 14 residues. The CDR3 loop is CASSPTGDNYGYTF. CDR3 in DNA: TGTGCCAGCAGCCCGACAGGGGACAACTATGGCTACACCTTC.